Below, 4 T cell receptor beta chains from the same sample are listed, as sequenced in a study of control samples from healthy donors and cancer patients. Measured with immunoSEQ multiplex PCR; TCRdb has only the in-frame clones, and not every one. This sample carries 65,000 to 80,000 clones, over 85% of them seen once, and the ten largest clones take over 1.5%. The sample was PBMCs. The receptors shown here come from a woman aged 60-75 years with head and neck cancer.

The chain carries TRBV5-1 and TRBJ2-7, with TRBD1 matching 9 bases. The CDR3 has 13 amino acids. The germline gives CDR1 SGHRS, CDR2 YFSETQ. With V trimmed by 4 bases and J by 5 bases, 4 bases remained unmatched. The CDR3 region has the DNA TGCGCCAGCAGCCGGGGACAGGGCGACGAGCAGTACTTC. Protein: CASSRGQGDEQYF.

The rearrangement joins TRBV5-1 to TRBJ2-7; possibly TRBD2 for D (5 bases). Germline CDR1 reads SGHRS; CDR2 reads YFSETQ. V shed 0 bases and J shed 7 bases, with 14 bases lying between them. The CDR3 covers 14 residues. CDR3 nucleotide sequence: TGCGCCAGCAGCTTGGCCGAAACTCCGGGAGAGCAGTACTTC. This translates into CASSLAETPGEQYF.

The chain links TRBV27 to TRBJ2-3, with 8 bases identical to TRBD2. Germline lookup yields CDR1 MNHEY and CDR2 SMNVEV (reference sequence). CDR3 length equals 16 residues. The junction had 13 bases not matched to a gene; V was cut back by 6 bases and J by 5 bases. The CDR3 loop reads CASSPGGDSRRDTQYF. The CDR3 nucleotides read TGTGCCAGCAGCCCCGGGGGGGACTCCCGACGAGATACGCAGTATTTT.

V is TRBV28 and J is TRBJ1-5; 11 bases are shared with TRBD1. There are 18 residues in the CDR3. After removal of 3 bases from V and 2 bases from J, the junction contained 9 bases not matched to a gene. Germline V CDR1 and CDR2: MDHEN, SYDVKM. The CDR3 region has the DNA TGTGCCAGCAGTTTTAGCTTTCTGGGACAGGGGGGCAATCAGCCCCAGCATTTT. This codes for CASSFSFLGQGGNQPQHF.